Listed below are T cell receptor beta chains from one sample, sequenced in a study of neurological immune-mediated disorders. TCRdb re-called the 5' RACE reads with MiXCR, one entry per CDR3 protein. There are about 55,000 distinct CDR3 sequences in the sample; just under 4% occur only once, and approximately 1.8% lies in the top ten. Sequences were obtained from CD4+ T cells from blood. Every receptor here comes from a woman in her forties with multiple sclerosis. Both conserved end residues are part of each CDR3. Fields, in order: CDR3 protein, CDR3 DNA, clone size, V gene, J gene, D gene, CDR3 length. The D gene is left open where the match is weak. The size of a clone is reported for some rows only, either as once, few or many, or as a class for expanded clones.

CASSRDRGSDEQYF	TGCGCCAGCAGCCGGGACAGGGGGTCGGACGAGCAGTACTTC	many	TRBV5-1	TRBJ2-7	TRBD1	14
CSARDTRPRGWTEAFF	TGCAGTGCTAGAGATACTCGACCCAGGGGGTGGACTGAAGCTTTCTTT	many	TRBV20-1	TRBJ1-1	TRBD1	16
CSARDTTGGDSPLHF	TGCAGTGCTAGAGACACGACAGGGGGGGATTCACCCCTCCACTTT	many	TRBV20-1	TRBJ1-6	TRBD1	15
CASSLGGGTSGANVLTF	TGTGCCAGCAGCTTGGGCGGGGGGACCTCTGGGGCCAACGTCCTGACTTTC	many	TRBV5-6	TRBJ2-6	TRBD2	17
CAISVKEGDRGSYGYTF	TGTGCCATCAGTGTGAAGGAGGGGGACAGGGGCTCCTATGGCTACACCTTC	many	TRBV10-3	TRBJ1-2	TRBD1	17
CASRSSRTSGEQYF	TGTGCCAGCAGGTCTTCTCGGACTAGCGGGGAGCAGTACTTC	NA	TRBV3-1	TRBJ2-7	TRBD2	14
CSASNQRRLGGGRQYF	TGCAGTGCTAGCAACCAGAGAAGACTCGGTGGGGGGCGACAGTACTTC	many	TRBV20-1	TRBJ2-7	NA	16
CASSQDFDTGELFF	TGTGCCAGCAGCCAAGATTTCGATACCGGGGAGCTGTTTTTT	many	TRBV4-2	TRBJ2-2	NA	14
CASSLDGRGARVGPDTQYF	TGCGCCAGCAGCTTGGACGGGCGGGGCGCCAGGGTTGGGCCAGATACGCAGTATTTT	NA	TRBV5-1	TRBJ2-3	NA	19
CASSPDGGVLYNEQFF	TGTGCCAGTAGTCCTGACGGGGGGGTCCTCTACAATGAGCAGTTCTTC	many	TRBV19	TRBJ2-1	TRBD2	16
CASRRPTGTGPGAGELFF	TGTGCCAGCAGACGCCCTACGGGGACAGGACCCGGGGCCGGGGAGCTGTTTTTT	many	TRBV6-2/TRBV6-3	TRBJ2-2	TRBD1	18
CASSGDGNSPLHF	TGTGCCAGCAGTGGGGACGGCAATTCACCCCTCCACTTT	many	TRBV2	TRBJ1-6	NA	13
CASSFSRFQGYTF	TGTGCCAGCAGCTTTTCCCGGTTCCAGGGCTACACCTTC	many	TRBV7-9	TRBJ1-2	NA	13
CASSAGQGSNEQYF	TGTGCCAGCAGCGCGGGACAGGGGAGTAACGAGCAGTACTTC	many	TRBV9	TRBJ2-7	TRBD1	14
CASVPGQGSGELFF	TGCGCCAGCGTTCCGGGACAAGGCAGCGGGGAGCTGTTTTTT	many	TRBV5-1	TRBJ2-2	NA	14
CASSLEGSGGTDTQYF	TGCGCCAGCAGCTTGGAGGGTAGCGGGGGGACAGATACGCAGTATTTT	many	TRBV5-1	TRBJ2-3	TRBD2	16
CSVPGGGDSPLHF	TGCAGTGTTCCGGGAGGGGGGGATTCACCCCTCCACTTT	many	TRBV20-1	TRBJ1-6	NA	13
CASSRDAAQETQYF	TGTGCCAGCAGCCGGGACGCTGCCCAAGAGACCCAGTACTTC	many	TRBV5-5	TRBJ2-5	NA	14
CSASQSVNNEQFF	TGCAGTGCTAGTCAGTCTGTTAACAATGAGCAGTTCTTC	many	TRBV20-1	TRBJ2-1	NA	13
CASRNQGGLNYGYTF	TGTGCCAGCAGGAACCAAGGAGGGCTAAACTATGGCTACACCTTC	many	TRBV7-9	TRBJ1-2	NA	15
CASSRAGTGSYEQYF	TGTGCCAGCAGCCGAGCCGGGACTGGGAGCTACGAGCAGTACTTC	many	TRBV27	TRBJ2-7	NA	15
CASSLAGQNGYTF	TGCGCCAGCAGCTTGGCCGGACAGAATGGCTACACCTTC	many	TRBV5-1	TRBJ1-2	NA	13
CSASRQGGEKLFF	TGCAGTGCTAGTAGGCAGGGTGGGGAAAAACTGTTTTTT	many	TRBV20-1	TRBJ1-4	NA	13
CASSLGWTTEAFF	TGTGCCAGCAGCTTAGGATGGACCACTGAAGCTTTCTTT	many	TRBV7-2	TRBJ1-1	NA	13
CSASPTGPHSGANVLTF	TGCAGTGCTAGCCCGACAGGGCCTCACTCTGGGGCCAACGTCCTGACTTTC	many	TRBV20-1	TRBJ2-6	TRBD1	17
CSVDGAGTEAFF	TGCAGCGTTGACGGTGCTGGCACTGAAGCTTTCTTT	many	TRBV29-1	TRBJ1-1	NA	12
CASRPVEGDKNIQYF	TGTGCCAGTAGGCCGGTAGAGGGGGACAAAAACATTCAGTACTTC	many	TRBV19	TRBJ2-4	NA	15
CASRRTPADEQYF	TGTGCCAGCAGACGGACCCCGGCGGACGAGCAGTACTTC	many	TRBV28	TRBJ2-7	NA	13
CASSSPSGGNEQFF	TGCGCCAGCAGCTCCCCCTCAGGGGGCAATGAGCAGTTCTTC	many	TRBV5-1	TRBJ2-1	TRBD1	14
CASSTLNPVLANYGYTF	TGTGCCAGCTCGACTCTCAACCCAGTGCTAGCTAACTATGGCTACACCTTC	many	TRBV18	TRBJ1-2	NA	17
CASSQYTGVRMNTEAFF	TGTGCCAGCAGCCAATATACAGGGGTAAGGATGAACACTGAAGCTTTCTTT	many	TRBV14	TRBJ1-1	TRBD1	17
CASRHRLAGANTGELFF	TGCGCCAGCAGGCACCGACTAGCGGGGGCGAACACCGGGGAGCTGTTTTTT	many	TRBV5-1	TRBJ2-2	TRBD2	17
CASTQDPDGGEQFF	TGTGCCAGCACCCAAGACCCGGACGGGGGTGAGCAGTTCTTC	NA	TRBV14	TRBJ2-1	NA	14
CASSLAEGWETQYF	TGCGCCAGCAGCTTAGCCGAGGGATGGGAGACCCAGTACTTC	many	TRBV5-1	TRBJ2-5	NA	14
CASSVDPLYNEQFF	TGTGCCAGCAGCGTAGATCCGTTATACAATGAGCAGTTCTTC	many	TRBV9	TRBJ2-1	NA	14
CSASPVNTEAFF	TGCAGTGCTAGTCCAGTCAACACTGAAGCTTTCTTT	many	TRBV20-1	TRBJ1-1	NA	12
CASSLRGGLSYNEQFF	TGTGCCAGCAGTTTACGGGGGGGCCTGTCCTACAATGAGCAGTTCTTC	many	TRBV12-3/TRBV12-4	TRBJ2-1	TRBD2	16
CASSSGVAGAASTDTQYF	TGTGCCAGCAGCTCGGGGGTAGCGGGGGCCGCTAGCACAGATACGCAGTATTTT	many	TRBV7-8	TRBJ2-3	TRBD2	18
CSATLDRGEQFF	TGCAGTGCTACCTTGGACAGGGGTGAGCAGTTCTTC	many	TRBV20-1	TRBJ2-1	TRBD1	12
CASSTDRFSGNTIYF	TGTGCCAGCAGTACGGACAGGTTCTCTGGAAACACCATATATTTT	few	TRBV6-5	TRBJ1-3	TRBD1	15
CASSYSGARQPQHF	TGTGCCAGCAGTTACTCGGGGGCCAGGCAGCCCCAGCATTTT	many	TRBV6-5	TRBJ1-5	NA	14
CASPDPITDTQYF	TGTGCCAGTCCGGATCCTATCACAGATACGCAGTATTTT	few	TRBV19	TRBJ2-3	NA	13
CASSYFGGRGAFF	TGTGCCAGCAGTTACTTCGGGGGTAGAGGAGCTTTCTTT	NA	TRBV6-5	TRBJ1-1	NA	13
CASSRVDGWMTEAFF	TGTGCCAGCAGCCGCGTGGACGGCTGGATGACTGAAGCTTTCTTT	NA	TRBV5-6	TRBJ1-1	NA	15
CASSFGYWTGDNVLTF	TGTGCCAGCAGTTTTGGTTATTGGACAGGTGACAACGTCCTGACTTTC	many	TRBV28	TRBJ2-6	TRBD1	16
CASSMGSNQPQHF	TGTGCCAGCAGTATGGGTAGCAATCAGCCCCAGCATTTT	many	TRBV7-3	TRBJ1-5	NA	13
CASSSGTLNTEAFF	TGCGCCAGCAGCTCCGGGACCTTGAACACTGAAGCTTTCTTT	many	TRBV5-1	TRBJ1-1	NA	14
CASRIQTGDYGYTF	TGTGCCAGCAGAATACAGACAGGGGACTATGGCTACACCTTC	many	TRBV2	TRBJ1-2	TRBD1	14
CASSFIPGLEGTDTQYF	TGCGCCAGCAGCTTTATTCCGGGGCTCGAGGGCACAGATACGCAGTATTTT	many	TRBV5-1	TRBJ2-3	NA	17
CASSLDREVGYTF	TGTGCCAGCAGCCTGGACAGGGAGGTTGGCTACACCTTC	NA	TRBV5-6	TRBJ1-2	TRBD1	13
CASTTIQGINQPQHF	TGTGCCAGCACTACTATCCAGGGGATAAATCAGCCCCAGCATTTT	many	TRBV5-5	TRBJ1-5	NA	15
CASSPSGTGAGYTF	TGTGCCAGCAGTCCCTCCGGGACAGGGGCTGGCTACACCTTC	many	TRBV6-6	TRBJ1-2	TRBD1	14
CATRGGANSPLHF	TGTGCAACCAGGGGAGGGGCGAATTCACCCCTCCACTTT	many	TRBV6-5	TRBJ1-6	NA	13
CASSPGGDREYNEQFF	TGTGCCAGCAGCCCGGGGGGGGACAGGGAGTACAATGAGCAGTTCTTC	many	TRBV9	TRBJ2-1	NA	16
CASSPPSHNQPQHF	TGTGCCAGCAGCCCCCCCAGTCACAATCAGCCCCAGCATTTT	NA	TRBV21-1	TRBJ1-5	NA	14